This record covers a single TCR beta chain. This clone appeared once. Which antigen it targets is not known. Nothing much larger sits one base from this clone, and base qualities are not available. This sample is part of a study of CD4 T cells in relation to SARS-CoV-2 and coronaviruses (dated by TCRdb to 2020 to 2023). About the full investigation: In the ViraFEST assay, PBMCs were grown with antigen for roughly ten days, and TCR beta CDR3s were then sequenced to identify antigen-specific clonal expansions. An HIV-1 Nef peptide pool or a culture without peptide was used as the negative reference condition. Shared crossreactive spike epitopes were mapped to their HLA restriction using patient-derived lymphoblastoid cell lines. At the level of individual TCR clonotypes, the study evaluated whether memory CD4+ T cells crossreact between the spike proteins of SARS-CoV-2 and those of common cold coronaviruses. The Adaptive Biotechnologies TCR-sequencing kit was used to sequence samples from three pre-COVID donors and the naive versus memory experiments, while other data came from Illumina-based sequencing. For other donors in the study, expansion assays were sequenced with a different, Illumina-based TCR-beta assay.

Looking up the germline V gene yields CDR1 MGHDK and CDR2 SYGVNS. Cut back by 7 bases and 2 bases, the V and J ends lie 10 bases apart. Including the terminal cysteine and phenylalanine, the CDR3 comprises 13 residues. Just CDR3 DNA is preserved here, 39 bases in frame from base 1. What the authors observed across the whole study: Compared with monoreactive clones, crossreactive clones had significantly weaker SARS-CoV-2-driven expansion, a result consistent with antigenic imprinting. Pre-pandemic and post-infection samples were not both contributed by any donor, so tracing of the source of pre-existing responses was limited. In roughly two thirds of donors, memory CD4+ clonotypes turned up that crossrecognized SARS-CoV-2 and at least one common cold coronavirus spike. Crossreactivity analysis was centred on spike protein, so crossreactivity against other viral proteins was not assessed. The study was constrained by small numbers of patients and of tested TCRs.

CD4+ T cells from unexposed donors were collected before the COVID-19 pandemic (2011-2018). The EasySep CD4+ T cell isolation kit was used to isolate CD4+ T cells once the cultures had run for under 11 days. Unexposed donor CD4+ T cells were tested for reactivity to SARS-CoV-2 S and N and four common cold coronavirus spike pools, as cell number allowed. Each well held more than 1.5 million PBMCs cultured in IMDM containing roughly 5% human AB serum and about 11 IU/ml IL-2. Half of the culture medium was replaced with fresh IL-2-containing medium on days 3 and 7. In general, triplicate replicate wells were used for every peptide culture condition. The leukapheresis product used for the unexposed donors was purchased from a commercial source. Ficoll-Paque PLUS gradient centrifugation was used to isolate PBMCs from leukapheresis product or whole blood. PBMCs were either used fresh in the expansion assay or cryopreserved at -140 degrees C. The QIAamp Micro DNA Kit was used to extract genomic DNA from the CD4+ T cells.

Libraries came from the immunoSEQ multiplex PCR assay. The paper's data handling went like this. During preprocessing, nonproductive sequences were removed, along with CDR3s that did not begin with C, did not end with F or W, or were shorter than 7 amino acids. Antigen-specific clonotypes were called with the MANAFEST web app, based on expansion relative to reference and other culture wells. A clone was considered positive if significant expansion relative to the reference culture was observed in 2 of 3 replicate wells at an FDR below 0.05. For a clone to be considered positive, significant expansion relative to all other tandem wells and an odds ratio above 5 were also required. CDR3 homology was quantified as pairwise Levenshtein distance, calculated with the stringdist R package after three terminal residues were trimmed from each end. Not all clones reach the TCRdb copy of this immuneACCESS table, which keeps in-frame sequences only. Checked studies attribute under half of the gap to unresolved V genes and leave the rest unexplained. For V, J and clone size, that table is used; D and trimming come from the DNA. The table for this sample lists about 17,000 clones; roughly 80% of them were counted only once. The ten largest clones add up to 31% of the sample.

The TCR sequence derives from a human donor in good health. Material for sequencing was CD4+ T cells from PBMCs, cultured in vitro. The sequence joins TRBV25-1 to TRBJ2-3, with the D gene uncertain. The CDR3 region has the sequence CASTPPFTDTQYF. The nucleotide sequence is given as TGTGCCAGCACACCCCCCTTCACAGATACGCAGTATTTT. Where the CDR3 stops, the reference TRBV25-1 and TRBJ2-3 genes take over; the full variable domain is EADIYQTPRYLVIGTGKKITLECSQTMGHDKMYWYQQDPGMELHLIHYSYGVNSTEKGDLSSESTVSRIRTEHFPLTLESARPSHTSQYLCASTPPFTDTQYFGPGTRLTVL.